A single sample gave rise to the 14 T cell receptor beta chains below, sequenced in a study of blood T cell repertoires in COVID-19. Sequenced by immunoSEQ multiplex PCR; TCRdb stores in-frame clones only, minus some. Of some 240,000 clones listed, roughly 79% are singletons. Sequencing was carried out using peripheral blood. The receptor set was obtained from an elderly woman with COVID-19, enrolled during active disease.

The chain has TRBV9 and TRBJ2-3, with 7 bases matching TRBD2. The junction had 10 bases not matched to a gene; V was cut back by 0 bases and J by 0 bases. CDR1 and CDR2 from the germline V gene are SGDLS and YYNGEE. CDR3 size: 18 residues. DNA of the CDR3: TGTGCCAGCAGCGTAGAAGGACTAGAATCTTCTAGCACAGATACGCAGTATTTT. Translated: CASSVEGLESSSTDTQYF.

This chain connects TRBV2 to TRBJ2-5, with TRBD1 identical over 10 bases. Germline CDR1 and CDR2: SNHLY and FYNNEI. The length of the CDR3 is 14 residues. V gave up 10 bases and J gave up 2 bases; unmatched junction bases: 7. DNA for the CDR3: TGTGCCACAAGGACAGGGGGAGGGCAAGAGACCCAGTACTTC. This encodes CATRTGGGQETQYF.

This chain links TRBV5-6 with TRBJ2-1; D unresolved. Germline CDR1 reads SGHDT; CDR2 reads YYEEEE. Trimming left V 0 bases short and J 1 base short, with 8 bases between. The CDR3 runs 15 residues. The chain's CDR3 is CASSLELGSYNEQFF. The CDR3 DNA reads TGTGCCAGCAGCTTGGAACTCGGGTCCTACAATGAGCAGTTCTTC.

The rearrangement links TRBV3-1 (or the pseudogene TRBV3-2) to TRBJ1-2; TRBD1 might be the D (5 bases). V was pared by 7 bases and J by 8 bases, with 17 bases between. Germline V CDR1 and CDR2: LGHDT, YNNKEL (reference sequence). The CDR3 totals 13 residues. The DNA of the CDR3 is TGTGCCAGCACTAACGGACAAACCCAGGGCTACACCTTC. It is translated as CASTNGQTQGYTF.

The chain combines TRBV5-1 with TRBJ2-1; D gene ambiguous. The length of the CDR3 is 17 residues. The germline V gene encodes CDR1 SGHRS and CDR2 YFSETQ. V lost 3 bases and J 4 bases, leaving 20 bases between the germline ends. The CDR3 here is CASSSNPPGLLYNEQFF. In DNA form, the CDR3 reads TGCGCCAGCAGCTCCAACCCCCCGGGTCTACTGTACAATGAGCAGTTCTTC.

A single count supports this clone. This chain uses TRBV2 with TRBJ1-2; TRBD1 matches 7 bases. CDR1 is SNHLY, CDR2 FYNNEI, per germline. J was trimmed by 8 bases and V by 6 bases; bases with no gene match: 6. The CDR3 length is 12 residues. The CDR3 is CASRSDREGYTF. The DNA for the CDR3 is TGTGCCAGCAGATCCGACAGGGAAGGCTACACCTTC.

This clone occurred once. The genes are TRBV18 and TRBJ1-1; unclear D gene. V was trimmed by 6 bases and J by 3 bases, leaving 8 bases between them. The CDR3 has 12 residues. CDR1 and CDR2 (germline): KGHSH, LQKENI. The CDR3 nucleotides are TGTGCCAGCTCCCGGGATGACACTGAAGCTTTCTTT. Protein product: CASSRDDTEAFF.

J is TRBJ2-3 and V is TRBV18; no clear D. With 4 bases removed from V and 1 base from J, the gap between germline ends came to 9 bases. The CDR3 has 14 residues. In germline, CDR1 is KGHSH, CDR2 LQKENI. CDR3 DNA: TGTGCCAGCTCACGTGGCTCTCGCACAGATACGCAGTATTTT. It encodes CASSRGSRTDTQYF. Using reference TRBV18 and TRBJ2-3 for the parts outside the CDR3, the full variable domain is NAGVMQNPRHLVRRRGQEARLRCSPMKGHSHVYWYRQLPEEGLKFMVYLQKENIIDESGMPKERFSAEFPKEGPSILRIQQVVRGDSAAYFCASSRGSRTDTQYFGPGTRLTVL.

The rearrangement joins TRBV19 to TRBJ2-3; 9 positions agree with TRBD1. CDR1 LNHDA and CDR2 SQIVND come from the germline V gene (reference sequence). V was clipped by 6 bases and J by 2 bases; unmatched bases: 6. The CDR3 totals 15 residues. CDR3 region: CASRRDRDPTDTQYF. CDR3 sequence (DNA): TGTGCCAGTAGACGGGACAGGGATCCCACAGATACGCAGTATTTT.

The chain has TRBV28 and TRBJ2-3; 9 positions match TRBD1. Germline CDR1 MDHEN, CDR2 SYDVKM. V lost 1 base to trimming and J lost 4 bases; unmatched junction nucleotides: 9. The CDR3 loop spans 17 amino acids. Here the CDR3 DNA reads TGTGCCAGCAGTTTATATTCGGGGACAGGGAGGGCAGATACGCAGTATTTT. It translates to CASSLYSGTGRADTQYF.

The CDR3 nucleotides read TGTGCCAGCGCCCACGGGGGGCAGGGAGGGGGCGAGCAGTACTTC. As protein: CASAHGGQGGGEQYF. The V gene is TRBV28, the J gene TRBJ2-7; TRBD2 is a possible D gene (7 bases). This CDR3 is built from 15 residues. V lost 8 bases to trimming and J lost 6 bases, with 23 bases between them. Germline V gene lookup returns CDR1 MDHEN and CDR2 SYDVKM. The entire variable domain, with the rest obtained from reference TRBV28 and TRBJ2-7, is as follows: DVKVTQSSRYLVKRTGEKVFLECVQDMDHENMFWYRQDPGLGLRLIYFSYDVKMKEKGDIPEGYSVSREKKERFSLILESASTNQTSMYLCASAHGGQGGGEQYFGPGTRLTVT.

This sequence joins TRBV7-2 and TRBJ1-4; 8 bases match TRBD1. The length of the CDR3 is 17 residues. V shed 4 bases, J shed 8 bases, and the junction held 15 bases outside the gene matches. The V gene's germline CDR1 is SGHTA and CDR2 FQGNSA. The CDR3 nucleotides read TGTGCCAGCAGCTCAAGCGGGACAGGCCGCCTGGGGGAAAAACTGTTTTTT. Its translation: CASSSSGTGRLGEKLFF.

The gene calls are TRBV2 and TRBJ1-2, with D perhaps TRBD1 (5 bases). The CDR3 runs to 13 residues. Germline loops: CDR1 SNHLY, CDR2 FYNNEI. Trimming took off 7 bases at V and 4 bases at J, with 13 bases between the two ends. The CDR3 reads CASIMGHGYGYTF. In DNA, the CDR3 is TGTGCCAGCATTATGGGGCACGGCTATGGCTACACCTTC.

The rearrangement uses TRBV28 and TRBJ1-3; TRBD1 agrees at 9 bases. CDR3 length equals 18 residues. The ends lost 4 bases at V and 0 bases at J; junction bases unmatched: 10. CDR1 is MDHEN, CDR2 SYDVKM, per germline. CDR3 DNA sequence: TGTGCCAGCAGTTCCCAACGCTCGGGACAGGGCTCTGGAAACACCATATATTTT. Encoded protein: CASSSQRSGQGSGNTIYF.